Listed below are T cell receptor beta chains from one sample, sequenced in a study of CD8+CD57+ T cells in acquired aplastic anemia. Via MiXCR, TCRdb re-called the reads, giving one row per CDR3 protein. The table records about 180,000 distinct CDR3 sequences, around half of them present only once. Material: sorted CD4+, CD8+, or CD8+CD57+ T cells (not recorded which) from PBMCs. Source of these receptors: a human donor in good health. Each CDR3 is given with its conserved first and last residue. D genes are given only for firm matches. Clone size, where shown, is once, few, many, or a class for clones that have expanded.

clone size	D gene	V gene	J gene	CDR3 protein	CDR3 DNA
many	.	TRBV4-2	TRBJ2-3	CASSQDFLGVDTQYF	TGTGCCAGCAGCCAAGATTTTCTCGGGGTTGATACGCAGTATTTT
many	.	TRBV19	TRBJ2-1	CASSIKSAGYYNEQFF	TGTGCCAGTAGTATAAAATCGGCGGGATACTACAATGAGCAGTTCTTC
many	TRBD2	TRBV20-1	TRBJ2-7	CSARVSGSSYEQYF	TGCAGTGCTAGAGTGAGCGGGAGCTCCTACGAGCAGTACTTC
many	TRBD1	TRBV12-3/TRBV12-4	TRBJ1-4	CASSRDREGEKLFF	TGTGCCAGCAGTCGGGACAGAGAAGGTGAAAAACTGTTTTTT
.	.	TRBV20-1	TRBJ1-4	CSADAREKLFF	TGCAGTGCCGATGCCCGGGAGAAACTGTTTTTT
.	.	TRBV25-1	TRBJ1-6	CASRGVGESSPLHF	TGTGCCAGCAGGGGGGTAGGGGAATCTTCACCCCTCCACTTT
many	.	TRBV5-1	TRBJ1-1	CASSLTGMNTEAFF	TGCGCCAGCAGCTTGACAGGGATGAACACTGAAGCTTTCTTT
.	TRBD2	TRBV20-1	TRBJ2-5	CSARGGEKETQYF	TGCAGTGCTCGCGGGGGGGAAAAAGAGACCCAGTACTTC
once	TRBD2	TRBV2	TRBJ2-5	CASSERGGQETQYF	TGTGCCAGCAGTGAACGGGGGGGGCAAGAGACCCAGTACTTC
.	.	TRBV14	TRBJ1-4	CASSEAKSPGEKLFF	TGTGCCAGCAGCGAGGCAAAGTCACCGGGGGAAAAACTGTTTTTT
.	TRBD2	TRBV7-3	TRBJ2-3	CASSLTTTGGRDTQYF	TGTGCCAGCAGCTTAACGACCACGGGGGGGAGAGATACGCAGTATTTT
once	.	TRBV14	TRBJ2-7	CASSQPGEPYEQYF	TGTGCCAGCAGCCAACCGGGAGAACCCTACGAGCAGTACTTC
.	.	TRBV7-2	TRBJ2-7	CASSSAYEQYF	TGTGCCAGCAGCTCGGCCTACGAGCAGTACTTC
.	.	TRBV5-1	TRBJ2-5	CASSLSGTWMETQYF	TGCGCCAGCAGCTTGTCAGGGACCTGGATGGAGACCCAGTACTTC
few	TRBD1	TRBV24-1	TRBJ2-5	CATRDQLGQRGSETQYF	TGTGCCACCAGGGATCAGTTGGGACAGAGGGGGAGCGAGACCCAGTACTTC
many	TRBD1	TRBV7-9	TRBJ1-2	CASSPGTGGYTF	TGTGCCAGCAGCCCCGGGACAGGGGGCTACACCTTC
.	.	TRBV29-1	TRBJ2-1	CSVEGGRGSYNEQFF	TGCAGCGTTGAAGGTGGCAGGGGTTCCTACAATGAGCAGTTCTTC
once	TRBD1	TRBV10-3	TRBJ2-5	CATEPGQGARVQYF	TGTGCCACCGAGCCGGGACAGGGGGCTCGGGTCCAGTACTTC
.	TRBD1	TRBV7-9	TRBJ2-2	CASSQGEYGELFF	TGTGCCAGCAGCCAGGGGGAGTACGGGGAGCTGTTTTTT
few	TRBD2	TRBV15	TRBJ2-5	CATSRGLAGEETQYF	TGTGCCACCAGCAGAGGACTAGCGGGAGAAGAGACCCAGTACTTC
.	.	TRBV4-2	TRBJ1-2	CASSQVGPPARYGYTF	TGTGCCAGCAGCCAAGTAGGTCCGCCAGCCCGCTATGGCTACACCTTC
.	.	TRBV12-3/TRBV12-4	TRBJ2-5	CASRTWGQETQYF	TGTGCCAGCAGGACCTGGGGGCAAGAGACCCAGTACTTC
many	.	TRBV13	TRBJ1-3	CASSTPGRRHTIYF	TGTGCCAGCAGCACTCCGGGACGACGGCACACCATATATTTT
many	TRBD2	TRBV4-2	TRBJ2-7	CASSRDGGARVIEQYF	TGTGCCAGCAGCCGAGACGGGGGGGCCCGGGTAATAGAGCAGTACTTC
many	.	TRBV7-2	TRBJ2-5	CASSLSGRETQYF	TGTGCCAGCAGCTTATCAGGGCGGGAGACCCAGTACTTC
many	.	TRBV7-9	TRBJ2-1	CASSSRTAKGVDEQFF	TGTGCCAGCAGCTCGCGGACGGCTAAAGGGGTCGATGAGCAGTTCTTC
.	.	TRBV2	TRBJ2-2	CASSELQLDTGELFF	TGTGCCAGCAGTGAACTTCAGCTGGACACCGGGGAGCTGTTTTTT
many	TRBD1	TRBV29-1	TRBJ1-1	CSVDRGQNTEAFF	TGCAGCGTTGACAGGGGGCAAAACACTGAAGCTTTCTTT